This TCR beta chain is drawn from a study of graft-versus-host responses after intestinal transplantation. For the study at large: All recipients were given anti-thymocyte globulin induction, and tacrolimus and steroids were then administered for three to four years. Study results and caveats: Investigators detected GvH clones in recipient marrow, with some emerging earlier in ileum or blood.

Grafts had their tissue processed, releasing intraepithelial and lamina propria lymphocytes. Method: immunoSEQ multiplex PCR; TCRdb's copy keeps in-frame clones and lacks some. The data hold about 15,000 clones, with 55% to 75% observed a single time. The CDR3 is made up of 15 amino acids. Germline V CDR1 and CDR2: MDHEN, SYDVKM. With regard to this clone: Its antigen is not identified.

Specimen: ileum tissue, collected just over 700 days after intestinal transplantation. This TCR came from a human patient who received an intestinal transplant, so some T cells may come from the graft donor. The rearrangement links TRBV28 to TRBJ2-5; no clear D gene. The last part of the DNA fits TRBJ2-7 better; the J call may be wrong. Here the CDR3 reads CASSLGTVRAYEQYF. CDR3 nucleotides: TGTGCCAGCAGTTTAGGAACGGTAAGGGCCTACGAGCAGTACTTC.